The 27 T cell receptor beta chains in this list originate from one sample, sequenced in a study of blood T cells in healthy people across ages. Sample-barcoded 5' priming and a J-beta primer mix drove a second PCR of about 6 to 11 cycles. TCRdb redid the calling of the 5' RACE reads with MiXCR, one entry per CDR3 protein. The sample has approximately 1.5 million distinct CDR3 sequences; about 45% are singletons. Sequencing input: blood. These receptors originate from a woman aged 18-35 years in good health.

This clonotype has a handful of counts. The chain is built from TRBV2 and TRBJ2-2; TRBD1 might be the D (5 bases). The germline V gene encodes CDR1 SNHLY and CDR2 FYNNEI. This CDR3 contains 14 residues. Trimming left V 4 bases short and J 4 bases short, with 10 bases between. As DNA, the CDR3 is TGTGCCAGCAGTGGACAGCCGGGCACCGGGGAGCTGTTTTTT. Its protein product is CASSGQPGTGELFF.

V gene TRBV29-1 combines with J gene TRBJ1-4, with D perhaps matching TRBD1 (6 bases). Germline CDR1 SQVTM, CDR2 ANQGSEA. The CDR3 runs to 12 residues. V lost 7 bases to trimming and J lost 4 bases, with 10 bases between them. The DNA for the CDR3 is TGCAGCGCCACAGGGAATAATGAAAAACTGTTTTTT. Amino acid sequence: CSATGNNEKLFF.

The genes are TRBV4-3 and TRBJ1-2; D may be TRBD1 (6 bases). The V end was cut by 2 bases, the J end by 2 bases, with 12 bases between. Germline V gene data show CDR1 as LGHNA and CDR2 as YSLEER. The CDR3 sequence is 15 residues long. The CDR3 nucleotides are TGCGCCAGCAGCCAACTACAGGGAAACAACTATGGCTACACCTTC. Its translation: CASSQLQGNNYGYTF.

V gene TRBV7-9 combines with J gene TRBJ2-4; D uncertain. Germline loops: CDR1 SEHNR, CDR2 FQNEAQ (reference sequence). The CDR3 covers 11 residues. The V and J ends lost 11 bases and 5 bases respectively, with 10 bases between them. For the CDR3, the DNA is TGTGCCGGTGGGCAGGAAAACATTCAGTACTTC. Protein product: CAGGQENIQYF.

V gene TRBV6-1 combines with J gene TRBJ1-1; D is unresolved. The V gene lost 7 bases and the J gene lost 11 bases, with 14 bases spanning the gap. From germline, CDR1 is MNHNS and CDR2 SASEGT. The CDR3 is 11 amino acids. CDR3 nucleotides: TGTGCCAGCACCCCTGGCAGACCGGCTTTCTTT. Amino acids: CASTPGRPAFF.

This clonotype showed up just a few times. CDR3 nucleotide sequence: TGTGCCAGCAGCAGTACAGGGGGGGGGACCTACGAGCAGTACTTC. Protein sequence: CASSSTGGGTYEQYF. This chain links TRBV7-9 with TRBJ2-7; possibly TRBD1 for D (8 bases). With 5 bases removed from V and 2 bases from J, the gap between germline ends came to 16 bases. Germline V gene lookup returns CDR1 SEHNR and CDR2 FQNEAQ (reference sequence). The CDR3 length is 15 residues.

In its sample, this clonotype was seen a few times. The chain uses TRBV29-1 and TRBJ2-7; D is ambiguous. CDR1 and CDR2 (germline): SQVTM, ANQGSEA. The CDR3 extends over 11 amino acids. The CDR3 loop reads CGKDGPGEQYF. The CDR3 DNA reads TGCGGAAAGGACGGACCAGGCGAGCAGTACTTC.

V and J are TRBV4-2 and TRBJ2-1; D call uncertain. The V gene lost 2 bases and the J gene lost 4 bases, with 12 bases spanning the gap. The CDR3 spans 15 residues. Germline V gives CDR1 LGHNA, CDR2 YNFKEQ. CDR3 in amino acids: CASSQSPDGYNEQFF. The CDR3 region has the DNA TGTGCCAGCAGCCAAAGCCCGGACGGGTACAATGAGCAGTTCTTC.

The DNA for the CDR3 is TGTGCCAGCTCACCACTGTTAGAGACCCAGTACTTC. Amino acids: CASSPLLETQYF. The J gene is TRBJ2-5, the V gene TRBV18; D remains unclear. The ends were cut back, 1 base at V and 4 bases at J, with 4 bases in the middle. CDR3 size: 12 residues. Germline CDR1 KGHSH, CDR2 LQKENI.

On this clonotype: This clone may be a read error of a much larger clone one base away. The chain is built from TRBV6-5 and TRBJ1-1; TRBD1 is a possible D gene (6 bases). Germline V gene data show CDR1 as MNHEY and CDR2 as SVGAGI. This CDR3 is 13 amino acids long. The V end lost 7 bases, the J end lost 0 bases, and 9 bases lay between the germline ends. The CDR3 spells CASTDSMNTEAFF. CDR3 DNA: TGTGCCAGCACGGACAGCATGAACACTGAAGCTTTCTTT.

The gene calls are TRBV6-2 or TRBV6-3 and TRBJ1-5, with a possible D match to TRBD1 (5 bases). From germline, CDR1 is MNHEY and CDR2 SVGEGT. The CDR3 length is 15 residues. V dropped 2 bases and J dropped 7 bases, with 15 bases sitting between them. CDR3 nucleotide sequence: TGTGCCAGCAGTTACATATCGGGGCAGAGGCAGCCCCAGCATTTT. It translates to CASSYISGQRQPQHF.

The rearrangement uses TRBV28 and TRBJ1-2, with TRBD1 as a possible D gene (5 bases). There are 15 residues in the CDR3. Trimming left V 3 bases short and J 2 bases short, with 13 bases between. CDR1 is MDHEN and CDR2 is SYDVKM in the germline V gene. The CDR3 sequence is CASSFSGWGNYGYTF. The CDR3, as DNA: TGTGCCAGCAGTTTCTCCGGGTGGGGGAACTATGGCTACACCTTC.

The sample holds many counts of this clonotype. The chain is built from TRBV10-3 and TRBJ2-5, with TRBD2 matching over 12 bases. The ends lost 10 bases at V and 3 bases at J; junction bases unmatched: 3. The CDR3 contains 13 residues. Germline V lookup: CDR1 ENHRY, CDR2 SYGVKD. CDR3 sequence reads: CATRTSGKETQYF. CDR3 coding DNA: TGTGCCACCCGGACTAGCGGGAAAGAGACCCAGTACTTC.

The rearrangement joins TRBV7-9 to TRBJ2-5, with D unresolved. Trimming removed 3 bases at V and 0 bases at J, with 11 bases between. Germline CDR1 and CDR2: SEHNR and FQNEAQ (reference sequence). The CDR3 has 15 residues. CDR3 amino acids: CASSFVGWYQETQYF. The CDR3 nucleotides are TGTGCCAGCAGCTTCGTAGGATGGTACCAAGAGACCCAGTACTTC. Based on the CDR3 plus reference TRBV7-9 and TRBJ2-5, the full variable domain is DTGVSQNPRHKITKRGQNVTFRCDPISEHNRLYWYRQTLGQGPEFLTYFQNEAQLEKSRLLSDRFSAERPKGSFSTLEIQRTEQGDSAMYLCASSFVGWYQETQYFGPGTRLLVL.

V and J are TRBV12-3 or TRBV12-4 and TRBJ2-3; D is uncertain. Trimming removed 2 bases at V and 4 bases at J, with 10 bases between. The length of the CDR3 is 14 residues. CDR3 region: CASSLRVFADTQYF. CDR3 nucleotides: TGTGCCAGCAGTTTAAGGGTTTTCGCAGATACGCAGTATTTT.

Note on this clonotype: An end of the junction differs from the germline gene, which may be a read error. The chain recombines TRBV4-1 with TRBJ1-6, with D perhaps TRBD1 (5 bases). There are 18 residues in the CDR3. CDR1 MGHRA and CDR2 YSYEKL come from the germline V gene. CDR3: CASSQAAGKISYNSPLHF. The DNA for the CDR3 is TGCGCCAGTAGCCAAGCAGCAGGGAAGATCTCCTATAATTCACCCCTCCACTTT.

The chain uses TRBV13 and TRBJ2-7; the D call may be TRBD1 or TRBD2 (6 bases each). Germline values: CDR1 PRHDT, CDR2 FYEKMQ (reference sequence). The CDR3 has 14 residues. V lost 7 bases and J lost 3, with 16 bases in between. The CDR3 coding sequence is TGTGCCAGCAAAGGGGGGACCAAGGTCTACGAGCAGTACTTC. Encoded protein: CASKGGTKVYEQYF.

The rearrangement links TRBV20-1 to TRBJ1-1; unclear D gene. Trimming took off 5 bases at V and 1 base at J, with 11 bases between the two ends. Germline V gene data show CDR1 as DFQATT and CDR2 as SNEGSKA (reference sequence). This CDR3 is built from 13 residues. The CDR3 here is CSASRSRNTEAFF. CDR3 nucleotides: TGCAGTGCTTCCCGGTCCCGGAACACTGAAGCTTTCTTT.

This clonotype has at least ten counts. The chain has TRBV29-1 and TRBJ2-3; TRBD1 might be the D (6 bases). Trimming shortened V by 0 bases and J by 2 bases, and 12 bases separated the two germline ends. There are 15 residues in the CDR3. Germline V gene data show CDR1 as SQVTM and CDR2 as ANQGSEA. The CDR3 reads CSVEDLQGHTDTQYF. CDR3 sequence (DNA): TGCAGCGTTGAAGATCTACAGGGTCACACAGATACGCAGTATTTT.

The chain employs TRBV28 and TRBJ1-1; D is uncertain. The CDR3 length is 11 residues. The V gene's germline CDR1 is MDHEN and CDR2 SYDVKM. With 5 bases removed from V and 7 bases from J, the gap between germline ends came to 8 bases. The CDR3 here is CASSPRIEAFF. In DNA, the CDR3 is TGTGCCAGCAGTCCCAGGATTGAAGCTTTCTTT.

V is TRBV24-1 and J is TRBJ2-2; D might be TRBD2 (5 bases). Germline-derived CDR1 and CDR2 are KGHDR and SFDVKD. The CDR3 spans 16 residues. Trimming cost V 5 bases and J 3 bases, with 15 bases left between them. CDR3 sequence: CATSALINGDTGELFF. CDR3 DNA sequence: TGTGCCACCAGTGCCCTTATTAACGGGGACACCGGGGAGCTGTTTTTT.

This chain connects TRBV9 to TRBJ2-5, with TRBD2 matching 9 bases. In germline, CDR1 is SGDLS, CDR2 YYNGEE. The CDR3 covers 13 residues. V shed 3 bases, J shed 11 bases, and the junction held 8 bases outside the gene matches. The CDR3 coding sequence is TGTGCCAGCAGCGAAGCTAGCGGGGATGAGCAGTACTTC. This encodes CASSEASGDEQYF.

The rearrangement links TRBV6-2 or TRBV6-3 to TRBJ1-2; D remains unclear. The V gene's germline CDR1 is MNHEY and CDR2 SVGEGT. The CDR3 contains 12 residues. V lost 2 bases and J 7 bases, leaving 8 bases between the germline ends. CDR3 nucleotides: TGTGCCAGCAGTTACCCCTTGCGTGGCTACACCTTC. Its protein product is CASSYPLRGYTF.

This clonotype was counted at least ten times. The chain joins TRBV4-3 to TRBJ2-7, with D unresolved. The CDR3 sequence is 15 residues long. Trimming took off 4 bases at V and 0 bases at J, with 13 bases between the two ends. Looked up from germline, CDR1 is LGHNA and CDR2 is YSLEER. CDR3 region: CASSPNWLSSYEQYF. The CDR3 coding sequence is TGCGCCAGCAGCCCCAATTGGCTTAGCTCCTACGAGCAGTACTTC.

This clonotype occurred once. Sequence at one end of the junction differs from germline and may be a read error. The chain uses TRBV12-3 or TRBV12-4 and TRBJ2-1; 7 bases line up with TRBD1. This CDR3 spans 15 amino acids. The CDR3 reads CAGRKRDSLYNEQFF. CDR3 sequence (DNA): TGTGCCGGCAGGAAAAGGGACAGCCTTTACAATGAGCAGTTCTTC.

This rearrangement joins TRBV7-2 to TRBJ1-2; no firm D call. Germline values: CDR1 SGHTA, CDR2 FQGNSA. Trimming removed 5 bases at V and 0 bases at J, with 10 bases between. The CDR3 has 14 amino acids. As DNA, the CDR3 is TGTGCCAGCAGCACCGTGGGGTCTAACTATGGCTACACCTTC. As protein: CASSTVGSNYGYTF.

The chain is built from TRBV21-1 and TRBJ2-1; the table gives TRBD1 as D, unverified against the DNA. TRBV21-1 is a pseudogene locus. CDR3 length: 12 amino acids. The CDR3 coding sequence is TGTGCCAAGGGGTTCGGATTCGATGAGCAGTTCTTC. Its translation: CAKGFGFDEQFF.